This is a list of T cell receptor beta chains from one sample in a study of CD8 T cells in Susac syndrome. MiXCR was run by TCRdb on the immunoSEQ multiplex PCR reads, yielding one entry per CDR3 protein. The table records a few hundred thousand distinct CDR3 sequences, about 93% of them present only once. Sequencing input: CD4+ T cells from PBMCs. These receptors were collected from a human donor with multiple sclerosis. Both conserved end residues are part of each CDR3. The D gene is left open where the match is weak. Clone size is not always given. Where it is, it says once, few, many or a class for expanded clones.

TRBJ2-5	.	TRBV20-1	.	TGCAGTGCACCTGGACCCTTTCTAGGGATCCAAGAGACCCAGTACTTC	CSAPGPFLGIQETQYF
TRBJ2-5	.	TRBV2	TRBD2	TGTGCCAGCAGTCGGACTAGCGGGGCACAAGAGACCCAGTACTTC	CASSRTSGAQETQYF
TRBJ2-2	.	TRBV30	.	TGTGCCTGGAGTGTACTTACTGTGGACACCGGGGAGCTGTTTTTT	CAWSVLTVDTGELFF
TRBJ1-5	.	TRBV27	TRBD1	TGTGCCAGCAGCCTCAGGGGGCGCGGACAGCCCCAGCATTTT	CASSLRGRGQPQHF
TRBJ2-2	.	TRBV23-1	.	TGCGCCCTCAGGCGGCAGAGAAACACCGGGGAGCTGTTTTTT	CALRRQRNTGELFF
TRBJ2-4	.	TRBV14	.	TGTGCCAGCAGCCAAGAGGAGGGGGCGCGGGTCAAAAACATTCAGTACTTC	CASSQEEGARVKNIQYF
TRBJ2-3	.	TRBV27	TRBD2	TGTGCCAGCAGTTCCACCCTTAGCGGGACGAGGAGCCATACGCAGTATTTT	CASSSTLSGTRSHTQYF
TRBJ2-1	.	TRBV9	.	TGTGCCAGCAGCGTAGTGCAGGGGATACCGTTCTTC	CASSVVQGIPFF
TRBJ1-1	.	TRBV27	TRBD1	TGTGCCAGCAGGTGGACAGGGAACACTGAAGCTTTCTTT	CASRWTGNTEAFF
TRBJ2-1	.	TRBV5-1	TRBD1	TGCGCCAGCAGCTTATCAGCCTCAGGGGGCGGAAATGAGCAGTTCTTC	CASSLSASGGGNEQFF
TRBJ1-5	.	TRBV20-1	.	TGCAGTGTACGACGGGGCAATCAGCCCCAGCATTTT	CSVRRGNQPQHF
TRBJ1-1	once	TRBV11-2	.	TGTGCCAGCAGCCCAAGACATTCCAGTGAAGCTTTCTTT	CASSPRHSSEAFF
TRBJ2-1	.	TRBV30	.	TGTGCCTGGAGCGGGACTTCTAACAATGAGCAGTTCTTC	CAWSGTSNNEQFF
TRBJ2-5	.	TRBV2	.	TGTGCCAGCGGCAAAGGAGAGACCCAGTACTTC	CASGKGETQYF
TRBJ1-5	.	TRBV6-1	.	TGTGCCAGCAGTGAAATTGTAGAGGGAAATCGGCCCCAGCATTTT	CASSEIVEGNRPQHF
TRBJ1-6	.	TRBV20-1	TRBD1	TGCAGTGCTAGAGATCAACTAGGGGGCAATCCCTCACCCCTCCACTTT	CSARDQLGGNPSPLHF
TRBJ2-2	.	TRBV28	TRBD1	TGTGCCAGCGACAGGGGATCGAACACCGGGGAGCTGTTTTTT	CASDRGSNTGELFF
TRBJ2-3	.	TRBV9	TRBD1	TGTGCCAGCAGCGCCCGGGGCAGGGGGCGCGAGGCTAGCGGCACAGATACGCAGTATTTT	CASSARGRGREASGTDTQYF
TRBJ1-5	.	TRBV6-2/TRBV6-3	TRBD1	TGTGCCAGCGCAGACAGGGGCGGTCAGCCCCAGCATTTT	CASADRGGQPQHF
TRBJ2-3	.	TRBV20-1	TRBD1	TGCAGTGCTAGACCTGGGACAGTTCCCGGATCGCATACGCAGTATTTT	CSARPGTVPGSHTQYF
TRBJ2-7	.	TRBV20-1	TRBD2	TGCAGTGCTGGGACTAGCGGGGTGAGCTCCTACGAGCAGTACTTC	CSAGTSGVSSYEQYF
TRBJ1-3	.	TRBV6-5	.	TGTGCCAGCAGTCGCTCTGGAAACACCATATATTTT	CASSRSGNTIYF
TRBJ2-1	.	TRBV9	TRBD2	TGTGCCAGCAGCGTAGTTAGCGGGGGCTACAATGAGCAGTTCTTC	CASSVVSGGYNEQFF
TRBJ2-1	.	TRBV5-1	TRBD2	TGCGCCAGCAGCTTGGCACTAGCGGGGATAGCTGGCTACAATGAGCAGTTCTTC	CASSLALAGIAGYNEQFF
TRBJ2-1	.	TRBV27	TRBD1	TGTGCCAGCAGTCCATGGACAGGGGGTACGTATGAGCAGTTCTTC	CASSPWTGGTYEQFF
TRBJ2-3	.	TRBV28	TRBD2	TGTGCCAGCAGCCCTTATAAGCCCCGACTAGCGGGGGGGCCGGGTCACCCTACGCAGTATTTT	CASSPYKPRLAGGPGHPTQYF
TRBJ2-2	.	TRBV19	.	TGTGCCAGCCGACTACCCACCGGGGAGCTGTTTTTT	CASRLPTGELFF
TRBJ1-1	.	TRBV11-2	.	TGTGCCAGCGGCTTAGCCAGGAATGAAGCTTTCTTT	CASGLARNEAFF
TRBJ1-2	.	TRBV6-1	.	TGTGCCAGCACGGACACGATGGGCTACACCTTC	CASTDTMGYTF
TRBJ1-2	.	TRBV20-1	TRBD1	TGCAGTGCTCCAGGGGGCGCGGGGGTTTCGGACTACACCTTC	CSAPGGAGVSDYTF
TRBJ1-1	.	TRBV7-6	.	TGTGCCAGCAGCTTAGCTACAGGGTCGAACACTGAAGCTTTCTTT	CASSLATGSNTEAFF
TRBJ2-5	few	TRBV7-6	TRBD1	TGTGCCAGCAGCTCGGACAGGGGGCTTAAGACCCAGTACTTC	CASSSDRGLKTQYF